Presented here are 25 T cell receptor beta chains from one specimen sequenced in a study of T cells in Graves' hyperthyroidism and ophthalmopathy. The investigators amplified TCR beta CDR3 regions from RNA transcripts. An initial round of RT-PCR targeting the TCR CDR3 relied on the HTBI primer set. One entry per CDR3 protein results from TCRdb running MiXCR on the multiplex PCR reads. Of roughly 300,000 distinct CDR3 sequences listed, 15% to 20% are singletons. Sequenced sample: blood. These receptors were obtained from a woman in her fifties or sixties with Graves' hyperthyroidism.

This clonotype was seen ten or more times. The chain recombines TRBV6-1 with TRBJ1-5; D might be TRBD1 (5 bases). Germline CDR1 is MNHNS and CDR2 is SASEGT. The CDR3 loop spans 15 amino acids. Trimming left V 5 bases short and J 2 bases short, with 13 bases between. CDR3 nucleotides: TGTGCCAGCAGTTTCGGCAGGGACGGCAATCAGCCCCAGCATTTT. Its protein is CASSFGRDGNQPQHF.

The chain couples TRBV30 to TRBJ1-3; unclear D gene. CDR3 length: 15 residues. The V end was cut by 0 bases, the J end by 4 bases, with 13 bases between. The germline CDR1 and CDR2 sequences are GTSNPN and SVGIG (reference sequence). CDR3 in DNA: TGTGCCTGGAGTGTACAGCCCGGGAGCGGAAACACCATATATTTT. Residues: CAWSVQPGSGNTIYF. The full variable domain, its missing parts supplied by reference TRBV30 and TRBJ1-3, is SQTIHQWPATLVQPVGSPLSLECTVEGTSNPNLYWYRQAAGRGLQLLFYSVGIGQISSEVPQNLSASRPQDRQFILSSKKLLLSDSGFYLCAWSVQPGSGNTIYFGEGSWLTVV.

This rearrangement joins TRBV20-1 to TRBJ2-4; 7 bases agree with TRBD1. This CDR3 contains 12 residues. Unmatched junction bases numbered 2, after V lost 5 bases and J lost 4 bases. Germline lookup yields CDR1 DFQATT and CDR2 SNEGSKA (reference sequence). CDR3 region: CSARDRKNIQYF. The CDR3 nucleotides read TGCAGTGCTCGGGACAGAAAAAACATTCAGTACTTC.

V usage is TRBV28 and J usage is TRBJ2-7; maybe TRBD1 (6 bases). CDR3 length: 14 amino acids. V was clipped by 5 bases and J by 2 bases, with 13 bases between them. Germline CDR1 is MDHEN and CDR2 is SYDVKM. CDR3 in amino acids: CASSGIQGTYEQYF. The CDR3 nucleotides are TGTGCCAGCAGTGGAATACAGGGTACCTACGAGCAGTACTTC.

This clonotype was counted ten times or more. This chain joins TRBV18 and TRBJ2-3; no firm D call. Germline values: CDR1 KGHSH, CDR2 LQKENI. With 2 bases removed from V and 5 bases from J, the gap between germline ends came to 5 bases. CDR3 length: 12 amino acids. The CDR3 sequence is CASSPGVDTQYF. Written as DNA, the CDR3 is TGTGCCAGCTCACCAGGCGTAGATACGCAGTATTTT.

This clonotype was counted ten times or more. V is TRBV7-2 and J is TRBJ1-5; maybe TRBD1 (5 bases). Germline CDR1 reads SGHTA; CDR2 reads FQGNSA. With 0 bases removed from V and 11 bases from J, the gap between germline ends came to 11 bases. This CDR3 contains 13 residues. DNA of the CDR3: TGTGCCAGCAGCTTAGCGCGGGGCAGGGCCCAGCATTTT. Its protein product is CASSLARGRAQHF.

In this sample, this clonotype turned up a few times. The J gene is TRBJ2-6, the V gene TRBV4-1; D uncertain. The CDR3 length is 16 residues. Deletions cut 4 bases from V and 1 base from J, with 11 bases between. Looked up from germline, CDR1 is MGHRA and CDR2 is YSYEKL. CDR3: CASSLRVDSGANVLTF. The CDR3 coding sequence is TGCGCCAGCAGCCTTCGGGTGGATTCTGGGGCCAACGTCCTGACTTTC.

This chain joins TRBV3-1 and TRBJ1-5; 9 bases line up with TRBD1. The V and J ends lost 3 bases and 3 bases, in that order; junction bases with no gene match: 3. This CDR3 has 15 residues. CDR1 LGHDT and CDR2 YNNKEL come from the germline V gene (reference sequence). The CDR3 DNA reads as TGTGCCAGCAGCCAGACAGGGGGAAACAATCAGCCCCAGCATTTT. Its translation: CASSQTGGNNQPQHF.

This clonotype was seen repeatedly, ten times or more. The chain couples TRBV29-1 to TRBJ1-1; 8 bases are shared with TRBD1. Per germline, CDR1 SQVTM and CDR2 ANQGSEA. The J segment lost 4 bases and the V segment lost 4 bases, leaving 5 bases of the junction unmatched. The CDR3 loop spans 13 amino acids. The CDR3 spells CSVAGQGGTEAFF. The CDR3 region has the DNA TGCAGCGTTGCTGGACAGGGTGGCACTGAAGCTTTCTTT.

The J gene is TRBJ2-1, the V gene TRBV4-1; D possibly corresponds to TRBD1 (5 bases). Trimming removed 6 bases from V and 0 bases from J, with 15 bases in between. This CDR3 comprises 16 residues. CDR1 and CDR2 (germline): MGHRA, YSYEKL. The CDR3 coding sequence is TGCGCCAGCAGGCCCCAGGGCCGTAGCTCCTACAATGAGCAGTTCTTC. This codes for CASRPQGRSSYNEQFF.

The chain couples TRBV5-6 to TRBJ2-7, with 11 positions matching TRBD2. The V gene end was trimmed by 3 bases and the J gene end by 4 bases; junction bases not matched to a gene: 12. CDR1 is SGHDT and CDR2 is YYEEEE in the germline V gene. This CDR3 is 17 amino acids long. Here the CDR3 reads CASSSTSGTSLRYEQYF. In nucleotides, the CDR3 is TGTGCCAGCAGCTCGACTAGCGGGACGAGTCTCCGATACGAGCAGTACTTC.

The chain combines TRBV4-1 with TRBJ2-5, with TRBD2 identical over 13 bases. This CDR3 region has 16 residues. CDR1 is MGHRA, CDR2 YSYEKL, per germline. V lost 4 bases and J lost 3; bases outside the gene matches: 5. The CDR3 DNA follows: TGCGCCAGCAGCCCTTCAGGACTAGCGGGGGAAGAGACCCAGTACTTC. Encoded protein: CASSPSGLAGEETQYF.

On this clonotype: A clone one base away is much larger, so this may be a read error. This rearrangement joins TRBV7-2 to TRBJ2-5; TRBD2 matches at 8 bases. Germline trimming cut 4 bases from V and 5 bases from J; bases unmatched to any gene: 15. Germline loops: CDR1 SGHTA, CDR2 FQGNSA. This CDR3 is 17 amino acids long. CDR3 sequence (DNA): TGTGCCAGCAGCTCAACTCAAAAGCGGGGGAGGAGGGAGACCCAGTACTTC. This encodes CASSSTQKRGRRETQYF.

This clonotype was seen a handful of times. V usage is TRBV20-1 and J usage is TRBJ2-7, with D perhaps being TRBD1 or TRBD2 (6 bases each). Germline V gene data show CDR1 as DFQATT and CDR2 as SNEGSKA (reference sequence). V lost 3 bases and J 2 bases, leaving 11 bases between the germline ends. This CDR3 spans 13 amino acids. In DNA, the CDR3 is TGCAGTGCTAGCCTAGGGGGGCCCTACGAGCAGTACTTC. Its translation: CSASLGGPYEQYF.

Many counts were recorded for this clonotype. The V and J genes are TRBV5-1 and TRBJ2-3; 7 nucleotides line up with TRBD2. Germline V lookup: CDR1 SGHRS, CDR2 YFSETQ. J was trimmed by 6 bases and V by 0 bases; bases with no gene match: 4. This CDR3 spans 14 amino acids. The CDR3 spells CASSLGASGDTQYF. CDR3 in DNA: TGCGCCAGCAGCTTGGGTGCTAGCGGCGATACGCAGTATTTT.

The chain has TRBV4-1 and TRBJ1-2; D gene unclear. CDR1 is MGHRA, CDR2 YSYEKL, per germline. Trimming took off 0 bases at V and 4 bases at J, with 18 bases between the two ends. The CDR3 loop spans 17 amino acids. DNA of the CDR3: TGCGCCAGCAGCCAAGAAGGCGGTGGGTCCTGGAGCTATGGCTACACCTTC. Amino acids: CASSQEGGGSWSYGYTF.

DNA for the CDR3: TGTGCCAGCAGTTTATGGGACTCGGCTGAAGCTTTCTTT. This gives the protein CASSLWDSAEAFF. This chain joins TRBV27 and TRBJ1-1; a weak D match, TRBD1 (5 bases). Germline V gene sequence: CDR1 MNHEY, CDR2 SMNVEV (reference sequence). CDR3 length: 13 residues. V dropped 1 base and J dropped 6 bases, with 9 bases sitting between them.

The chain joins TRBV7-9 to TRBJ2-2; D gene ambiguous. The CDR3 loop spans 10 amino acids. The V gene lost 5 bases and the J gene lost 11 bases, with 6 bases spanning the gap. Looked up from germline, CDR1 is SEHNR and CDR2 is FQNEAQ (reference sequence). CDR3 sequence (DNA): TGTGCCAGCAGCCGACTTGAGCTGTTTTTT. This sequence encodes CASSRLELFF.

This clonotype showed up just a few times. V gene TRBV30 combines with J gene TRBJ1-2; D remains unclear. In germline, CDR1 is GTSNPN, CDR2 SVGIG (reference sequence). The CDR3 is 14 residues long. Trimming took off 0 bases at V and 8 bases at J, with 16 bases between the two ends. The CDR3 protein is CAWSVPGHFRGYTF. CDR3 nucleotides: TGTGCCTGGAGTGTACCAGGCCATTTTCGGGGCTACACCTTC.

The rearrangement links TRBV7-2 to TRBJ2-2, with TRBD1 matching 9 bases. CDR1 is SGHTA and CDR2 is FQGNSA in the germline V gene. V shed 5 bases, J shed 6 bases, and the junction held 13 bases outside the gene matches. The CDR3 spans 17 residues. The CDR3 nucleotides are TGTGCCAGCAGCCGCTCACCCGGGACAGGGTGGTCCGGGGAGCTGTTTTTT. Residues: CASSRSPGTGWSGELFF. Full variable domain (missing parts from reference TRBV7-2 and TRBJ2-2): GAGVSQSPSNKVTEKGKDVELRCDPISGHTALYWYRQSLGQGLEFLIYFQGNSAPDKSGLPSDRFSAERTGGSVSTLTIQRTQQEDSAVYLCASSRSPGTGWSGELFFGEGSRLTVL.

The gene calls are TRBV7-3 and TRBJ1-1; D is unresolved. V lost 5 bases, J lost 5 bases, and 12 bases lay in between. This CDR3 is built from 13 residues. Germline CDR1 reads SGHTA; CDR2 reads FQGTGA. The CDR3 DNA follows: TGTGCCAGCAGCCAGCAGGTCGGGACTGAAGCTTTCTTT. Its translation is CASSQQVGTEAFF.

This clonotype was detected only a few times. The chain uses TRBV20-1 and TRBJ2-7; tentative D call: TRBD1 (5 bases). V shed 0 bases and J shed 1 base, with 10 bases lying between them. Germline assignment: CDR1 DFQATT and CDR2 SNEGSKA (reference sequence). This CDR3 spans 14 amino acids. CDR3 bases: TGCAGTGCTAGAGAGAGGCAGGGTTCCTACGAGCAGTACTTC. Its protein is CSARERQGSYEQYF.

The chain carries TRBV15 and TRBJ2-5; D might be TRBD2 (5 bases). This CDR3 region has 14 residues. Germline CDR1 LNHNV, CDR2 YYDKDF (reference sequence). V lost 3 bases to trimming and J lost 3 bases, with 11 bases between them. In DNA, the CDR3 is TGTGCCACCAGCAGTGCGAGGGTAGAAGAGACCCAGTACTTC. It yields the protein CATSSARVEETQYF.

The CDR3 nucleotides read TGTGCCAGCAGGCCCTCAGGGTTATCCGAAGCTTTCTTT. Its translation: CASRPSGLSEAFF. The chain has TRBV28 and TRBJ1-1, with D possibly matching TRBD1 (5 bases). Trimming took 6 bases from V and 8 from J, leaving 16 bases between them. The V gene's germline CDR1 is MDHEN and CDR2 SYDVKM. The CDR3 is 13 residues long.

This chain joins TRBV7-9 and TRBJ1-5, with TRBD1 as a possible D gene (5 bases). The V gene lost 1 base and the J gene lost 9 bases, with 7 bases spanning the gap. CDR3 length: 12 amino acids. Germline V CDR1 and CDR2: SEHNR, FQNEAQ (reference sequence). CDR3 loop: CASSLDGGPQHF. The CDR3 DNA reads TGTGCCAGCAGCTTAGACGGGGGGCCCCAGCATTTT.